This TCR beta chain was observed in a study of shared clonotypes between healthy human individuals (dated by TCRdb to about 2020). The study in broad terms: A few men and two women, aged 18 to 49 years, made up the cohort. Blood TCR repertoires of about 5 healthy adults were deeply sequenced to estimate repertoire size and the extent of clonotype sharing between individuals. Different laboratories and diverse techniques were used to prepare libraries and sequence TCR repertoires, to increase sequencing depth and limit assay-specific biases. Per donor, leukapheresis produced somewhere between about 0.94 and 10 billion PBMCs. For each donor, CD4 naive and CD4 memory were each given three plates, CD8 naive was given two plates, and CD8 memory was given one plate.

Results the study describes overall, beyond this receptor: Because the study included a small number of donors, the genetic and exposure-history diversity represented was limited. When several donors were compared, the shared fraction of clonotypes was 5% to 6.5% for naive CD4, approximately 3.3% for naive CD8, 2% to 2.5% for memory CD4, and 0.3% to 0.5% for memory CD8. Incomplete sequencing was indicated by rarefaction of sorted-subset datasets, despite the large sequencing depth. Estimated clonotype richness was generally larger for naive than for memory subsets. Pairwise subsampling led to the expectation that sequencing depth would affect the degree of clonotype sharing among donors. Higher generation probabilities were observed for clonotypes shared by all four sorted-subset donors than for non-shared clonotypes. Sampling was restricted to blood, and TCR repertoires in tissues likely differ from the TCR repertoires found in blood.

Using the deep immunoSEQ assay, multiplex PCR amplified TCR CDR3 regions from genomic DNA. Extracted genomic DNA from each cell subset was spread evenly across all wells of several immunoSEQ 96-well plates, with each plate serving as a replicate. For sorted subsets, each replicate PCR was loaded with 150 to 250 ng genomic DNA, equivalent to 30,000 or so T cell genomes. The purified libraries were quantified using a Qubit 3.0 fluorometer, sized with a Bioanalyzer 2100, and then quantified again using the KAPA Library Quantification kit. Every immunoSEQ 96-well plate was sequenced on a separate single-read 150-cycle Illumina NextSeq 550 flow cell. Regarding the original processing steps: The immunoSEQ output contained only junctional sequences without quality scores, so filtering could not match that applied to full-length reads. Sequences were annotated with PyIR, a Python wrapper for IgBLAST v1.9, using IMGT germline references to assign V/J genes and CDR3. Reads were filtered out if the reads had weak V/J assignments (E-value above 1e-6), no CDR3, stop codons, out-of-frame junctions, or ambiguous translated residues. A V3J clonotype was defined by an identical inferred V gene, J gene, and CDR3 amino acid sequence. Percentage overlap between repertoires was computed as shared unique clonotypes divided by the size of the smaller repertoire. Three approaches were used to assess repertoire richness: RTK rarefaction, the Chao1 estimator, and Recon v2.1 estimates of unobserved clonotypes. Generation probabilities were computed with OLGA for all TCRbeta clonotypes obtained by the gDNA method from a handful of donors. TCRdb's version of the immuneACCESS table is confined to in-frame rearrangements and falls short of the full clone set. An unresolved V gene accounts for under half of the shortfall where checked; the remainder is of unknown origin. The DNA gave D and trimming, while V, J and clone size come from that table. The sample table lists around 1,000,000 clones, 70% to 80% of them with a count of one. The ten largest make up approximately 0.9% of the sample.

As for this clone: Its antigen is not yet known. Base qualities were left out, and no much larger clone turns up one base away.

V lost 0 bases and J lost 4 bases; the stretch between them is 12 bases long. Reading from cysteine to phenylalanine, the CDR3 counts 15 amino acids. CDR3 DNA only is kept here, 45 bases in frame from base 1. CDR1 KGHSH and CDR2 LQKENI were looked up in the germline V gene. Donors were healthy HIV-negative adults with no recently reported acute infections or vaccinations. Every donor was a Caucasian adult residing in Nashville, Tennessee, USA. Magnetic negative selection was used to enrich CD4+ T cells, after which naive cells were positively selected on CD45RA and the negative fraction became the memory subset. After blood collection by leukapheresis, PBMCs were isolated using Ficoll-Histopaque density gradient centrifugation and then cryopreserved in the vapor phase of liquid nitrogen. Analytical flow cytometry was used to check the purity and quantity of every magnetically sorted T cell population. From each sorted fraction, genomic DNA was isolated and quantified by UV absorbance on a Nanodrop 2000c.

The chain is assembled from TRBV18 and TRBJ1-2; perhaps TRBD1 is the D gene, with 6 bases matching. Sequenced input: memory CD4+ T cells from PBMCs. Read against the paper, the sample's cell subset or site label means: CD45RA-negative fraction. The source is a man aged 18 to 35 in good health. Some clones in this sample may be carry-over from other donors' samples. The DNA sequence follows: TGTGCCAGCTCACCACCGGCAGGGGCCCTCTATGGCTACACCTTC. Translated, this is CASSPPAGALYGYTF.